These 16 T cell receptor beta chains originate from one sample sequenced in a study of CXCR3-negative and CXCR3-positive naive CD8 T cells. Regarding the study as a whole: Higher TRB CDR3 hydrophobicity marked CXCR3-positive naive cells relative to CXCR3-negative naive cells.

These TCRs are of unknown antigen specificity. The study made its TRB cDNA libraries by 5' RACE, adding UMI labels. TCRdb re-called the 5' RACE reads; every CDR3 protein appears as one record, without DNA. In total, the table holds 150,000 to 180,000 distinct CDR3 sequences. Material for sequencing was naive CXCR3+ CD8+ T cells from blood. Noted subset: CD45RO-CCR7+CD27+CD95- naive CD8+ T cells expressing CXCR3 (TNR3+). The receptors stem from a human donor in good health. Some clones in this sample may be carry-over from other donors' samples.

The rearrangement links TRBV12-3 or TRBV12-4 to TRBJ1-2. There are 12 residues in the CDR3. CDR3 region: CASSLEGEGYTF.

The chain recombines TRBV13 with TRBJ2-3. The germline gives CDR1 PRHDT, CDR2 FYEKMQ (reference sequence). The CDR3 contains 16 residues. CDR3 in amino acids: CASSLRARERTDTQYF.

The rearrangement joins TRBV25-1 to TRBJ2-1. CDR3 length: 11 residues. The germline V gene encodes CDR1 MGHDK and CDR2 SYGVNS. This CDR3 reads CASSGHHEQFF.

This chain connects TRBV29-1 to TRBJ2-1. The V gene's germline CDR1 is SQVTM and CDR2 ANQGSEA. This CDR3 contains 15 residues. The CDR3 reads CSVEGAVSSYNEQFF.

The chain combines TRBV11-2 with TRBJ2-5; as DNA is missing, the TRBD1 call by TCRdb cannot be tested. Germline V gene sequence: CDR1 SGHAT, CDR2 FQNNGV. There are 15 residues in the CDR3. The CDR3 sequence is CASSPLYRGTETQYF.

The chain carries TRBV4-2 and TRBJ2-7; as DNA is missing, the TRBD2 call by TCRdb cannot be tested. There are 15 residues in the CDR3. Germline-derived CDR1 and CDR2 are LGHNA and YNFKEQ. CDR3 protein: CASSQDLGEGQIQYF.

The rearrangement uses TRBV29-1 and TRBJ2-5; TCRdb gives TRBD2 as the D gene, but with no DNA this cannot be confirmed. CDR1 SQVTM and CDR2 ANQGSEA come from the germline V gene. The CDR3 has 15 amino acids. CDR3 loop: CSVEEAAREQETQYF. The variable domain in full, completed from reference TRBV29-1 and TRBJ2-5, reads SAVISQKPSRDICQRGTSLTIQCQVDSQVTMMFWYRQQPGQSLTLIATANQGSEATYESGFVIDKFPISRPNLTFSTLTVSNMSPEDSSIYLCSVEEAAREQETQYFGPGTRLLVL.

The rearrangement links TRBV23-1 to TRBJ2-7; there is no DNA to check the TCRdb D call of TRBD2. TRBV23-1 falls under the ORF class, with uncertain function. The CDR3 loop spans 16 amino acids. The CDR3 region is CASSPLYPGTSCEQYF.

J is TRBJ2-7 and V is TRBV20-1. The CDR3 runs to 14 residues. CDR1 and CDR2 from the germline V gene are DFQATT and SNEGSKA (reference sequence). The CDR3 region is CSARLWGRAYEQYF.

The V call is TRBV11-3, the J call TRBJ2-7; TCRdb gives TRBD1 as the D gene, but with no DNA this cannot be confirmed. This CDR3 contains 16 residues. The germline gives CDR1 SGHNT, CDR2 YENEEA. CDR3 protein: CASSTRQALGSYEQYF.

This rearrangement joins TRBV19 to TRBJ1-1. In germline, CDR1 is LNHDA, CDR2 SQIVND (reference sequence). CDR3 length: 13 residues. The CDR3: CASSITLNTEAFF.

The chain couples TRBV14 to TRBJ2-1; there is no DNA to check the TCRdb D call of TRBD1. The CDR3 spans 15 residues. CDR1 and CDR2 (germline): SGHDN, FVKESK. CDR3 amino acids: CASSQGGSSYNEQFF.

The CDR3 region is CASSVAVGAYEQYF. The genes are TRBV9 and TRBJ2-7; the TCRdb D gene call, TRBD1, has no DNA to confirm it. This CDR3 has 14 residues. Germline CDR1 SGDLS, CDR2 YYNGEE.

Here the CDR3 reads CASIKSEIFLMNTEAFF. The V call is TRBV6-2 or TRBV6-3, the J call TRBJ1-1. The germline V gene encodes CDR1 MNHEY and CDR2 SVGEGT. The CDR3 is 17 amino acids.

This sequence joins TRBV29-1 and TRBJ2-7. This CDR3 is built from 11 residues. CDR1 is SQVTM, CDR2 ANQGSEA, per germline. Here the CDR3 reads CSAGQPVEQYF.

J is TRBJ2-1 and V is TRBV2; TCRdb's D call of TRBD2 is untestable without DNA. The CDR3 length is 15 residues. Per the germline V gene, CDR1 is SNHLY and CDR2 is FYNNEI. The chain's CDR3 is CVGSQQGTSGAVAFF.